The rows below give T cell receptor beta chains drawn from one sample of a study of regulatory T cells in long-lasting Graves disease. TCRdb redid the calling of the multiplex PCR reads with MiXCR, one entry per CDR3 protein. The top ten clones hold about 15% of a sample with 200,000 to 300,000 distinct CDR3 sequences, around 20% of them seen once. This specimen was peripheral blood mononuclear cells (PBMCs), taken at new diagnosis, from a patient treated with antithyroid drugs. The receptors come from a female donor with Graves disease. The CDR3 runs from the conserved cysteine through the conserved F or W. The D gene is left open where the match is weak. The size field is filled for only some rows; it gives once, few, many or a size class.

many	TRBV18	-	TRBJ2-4	CASSPPIGDIQYF	TGTGCCAGCTCACCACCGATAGGAGACATTCAGTACTTC
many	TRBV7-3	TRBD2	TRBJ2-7	CASSIPGLAPYEQYF	TGTGCCAGCAGCATTCCGGGACTAGCGCCGTACGAGCAGTACTTC
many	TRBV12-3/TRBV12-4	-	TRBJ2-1	CASSLGEVAGNEQFF	TGTGCCAGCAGTTTAGGGGAGGTAGCAGGCAATGAGCAGTTCTTC
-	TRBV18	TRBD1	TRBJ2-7	CASSPTGTGGSLASEQYF	TGTGCCAGCTCACCAACAGGGACAGGGGGCTCTTTAGCCAGTGAGCAGTACTTC
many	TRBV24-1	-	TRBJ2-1	CATSDFRQAYNEQFF	TGTGCCACCAGTGATTTCCGCCAGGCCTACAATGAGCAGTTCTTC
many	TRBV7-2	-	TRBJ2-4	CASTHMAGRFIAKNIQYF	TGTGCCAGCACCCACATGGCGGGGAGGTTTATAGCCAAAAACATTCAGTACTTC
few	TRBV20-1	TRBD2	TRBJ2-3	CSAPPGGTSGTTDTQYF	TGCAGTGCTCCGCCTGGGGGGACTAGCGGGACCACAGATACGCAGTATTTT
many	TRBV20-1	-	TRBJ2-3	CSASQLAGTSDTQYF	TGCAGTGCTTCCCAACTAGCCGGAACTTCAGATACGCAGTATTTT
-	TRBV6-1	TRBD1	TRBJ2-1	CASAGQVYEQFF	TGTGCCAGCGCGGGACAGGTCTATGAGCAGTTCTTC
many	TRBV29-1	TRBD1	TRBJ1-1	CSAVRGQVGTEAFF	TGCAGCGCTGTAAGGGGACAGGTCGGGACTGAAGCTTTCTTT
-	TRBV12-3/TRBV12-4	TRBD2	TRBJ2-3	CASSWIAGGQDTQYF	TGTGCCAGCAGTTGGATAGCGGGGGGGCAAGATACGCAGTATTTT
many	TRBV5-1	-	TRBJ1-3	CASSPGGYGNTIYF	TGCGCCAGCAGCCCGGGAGGGTATGGAAACACCATATATTTT
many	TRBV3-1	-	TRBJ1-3	CASSQYPGAGNTIYF	TGTGCCAGCAGCCAATACCCGGGGGCTGGAAACACCATATATTTT
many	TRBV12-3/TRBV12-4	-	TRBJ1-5	CASSLRQGNQPQHF	TGTGCCAGCAGTCTACGACAGGGCAATCAGCCCCAGCATTTT
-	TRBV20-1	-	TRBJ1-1	CSASQPPNTEAFF	TGCAGTGCTAGTCAGCCCCCGAACACTGAAGCTTTCTTT
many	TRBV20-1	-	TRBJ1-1	CSAREGQTPSTEAFF	TGCAGTGCTAGAGAGGGCCAGACACCCAGCACTGAAGCTTTCTTT
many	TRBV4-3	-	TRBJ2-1	CASSQDGADTYNEQFF	TGCGCCAGCAGCCAAGATGGGGCGGATACCTACAATGAGCAGTTCTTC
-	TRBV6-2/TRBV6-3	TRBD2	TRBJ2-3	CASSVPGGTSAFRDTQYF	TGTGCCAGCAGTGTACCCGGGGGGACTAGCGCGTTCAGGGATACGCAGTATTTT
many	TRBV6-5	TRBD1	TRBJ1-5	CASCSSRDRGTQPQHF	TGTGCCAGCTGTTCGAGCCGGGACAGGGGTACCCAGCCCCAGCATTTT
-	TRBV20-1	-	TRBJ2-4	CSASLLGAGRGGRGNIQYF	TGCAGTGCTAGTCTCTTGGGGGCGGGACGCGGGGGCCGGGGGAACATTCAGTACTTC
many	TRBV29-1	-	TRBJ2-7	CSAQEGSLYEQYF	TGCAGCGCCCAAGAGGGGTCGTTATACGAGCAGTACTTC
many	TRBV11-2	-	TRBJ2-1	CASSLGRAAYNEQFF	TGTGCCAGCAGCTTAGGCAGGGCGGCCTACAATGAGCAGTTCTTC